Presented here are 13 T cell receptor beta chains from one specimen sequenced in a study of T cell clonotyping in hematopoietic cell transplantation. The sample's time point: recipient sample about 28 days before transplant, after cytoreduction. Clones were sequenced by immunoSEQ multiplex PCR, and TCRdb holds only the in-frame ones, with some missing. The sample records roughly 49,000 clones, around 86% being singletons. This specimen was peripheral blood mononuclear cells, taken before stem cell transplant. The receptors originated from a man aged 55 to 70 with biphenotypic leukemia. Some clones in this sample may be carry-over from other donors' samples.

This clone was recorded only once. V and J are TRBV5-8 and TRBJ2-7; D gene ambiguous. The CDR3 length is 13 residues. The ends were cut back, 5 bases at V and 2 bases at J, with 11 bases in the middle. Germline values: CDR1 SGHTS, CDR2 YDEGEE. The CDR3 nucleotides are TGTGCCAGCAGGCATTCTTACCCCTACGAGCAGTACTTC. This encodes CASRHSYPYEQYF. Full variable domain (outside the CDR3, taken from reference TRBV5-8 and TRBJ2-7): EAGVTQSPTHLIKTRGQQATLRCSPISGHTSVYWYQQALGLGLQFLLWYDEGEERNRGNFPPRFSGRQFPNYSSELNVNALELEDSALYLCASRHSYPYEQYFGPGTRLTVT.

CDR3 nucleotides: TGTGCCAGCAGCCACACTAGCCTGGGGCATGAGCAGTTCTTC. It translates to CASSHTSLGHEQFF. The chain carries TRBV14 and TRBJ2-1, with D maybe TRBD2 (6 bases). CDR1 SGHDN and CDR2 FVKESK come from the germline V gene. Trimming pared 3 bases from V and 8 bases from J, leaving 14 bases between. The CDR3 sequence is 14 residues long.

V is TRBV19 and J is TRBJ2-3; D not certain. The CDR3 sequence is 16 residues long. Trimming cost V 0 bases and J 6 bases, with 16 bases left between them. Germline CDR1 and CDR2: LNHDA and SQIVND (reference sequence). This CDR3 reads CASSIDLPGTSDTQYF. The CDR3 region has the DNA TGTGCCAGTAGTATAGATCTCCCGGGTACTTCGGATACGCAGTATTTT.

This rearrangement joins TRBV19 to TRBJ2-6; D might be TRBD1 (5 bases). This CDR3 spans 16 amino acids. Germline V gives CDR1 LNHDA, CDR2 SQIVND (reference sequence). The V end lost 2 bases, the J end lost 0 bases, and 8 bases lay between the germline ends. The CDR3 sequence: CASSIWGVSGANVLTF. The CDR3 DNA sequence: TGTGCCAGTAGTATATGGGGCGTCTCTGGGGCCAACGTCCTGACTTTC.

V and J are TRBV7-2 and TRBJ2-1; the match to TRBD2 covers 11 bases. The trim removed 5 bases at V and 4 bases at J, leaving 13 bases unmatched. Germline assignment: CDR1 SGHTA and CDR2 FQGNSA. The CDR3 sequence is 18 residues long. The CDR3, as DNA: TGTGCCAGCAGCCCCCAAGCTAGCGGGAGGTACTCATACAATGAGCAGTTCTTC. Its protein product is CASSPQASGRYSYNEQFF.

This clone was recorded only once. V is TRBV19 and J is TRBJ1-1; D uncertain. The germline V gene encodes CDR1 LNHDA and CDR2 SQIVND (reference sequence). Trimming removed 2 bases from V and 2 bases from J, with 6 bases in between. The CDR3 loop spans 13 amino acids. In DNA, the CDR3 is TGTGCCAGTAGTATAACGGATAACACTGAAGCTTTCTTT. It is translated as CASSITDNTEAFF.

The chain links TRBV7-3 to TRBJ2-1; TRBD1 agrees at 9 bases. CDR3 length: 13 residues. J lost 3 bases, V lost 8 bases, and 2 bases had no gene match. The germline V gene has CDR1 SGHTA and CDR2 FQGTGA. The CDR3 DNA sequence: TGTGCCAGCGGGACAGGGATCTACAATGAGCAGTTCTTC. Translating it yields CASGTGIYNEQFF.

V is TRBV28 and J is TRBJ2-7; D tentatively reads TRBD1 or TRBD2 (6 bases each). The V end lost 7 bases, the J end lost 4 bases, and 14 bases lay between the germline ends. CDR1 is MDHEN, CDR2 SYDVKM, per germline. The length of the CDR3 is 13 residues. The CDR3, as DNA: TGTGCCAGCAAAAAGGGGGGCCCTTACGAGCAGTACTTC. Residues: CASKKGGPYEQYF. Filled out from reference TRBV28 and TRBJ2-7, the complete variable domain reads DVKVTQSSRYLVKRTGEKVFLECVQDMDHENMFWYRQDPGLGLRLIYFSYDVKMKEKGDIPEGYSVSREKKERFSLILESASTNQTSMYLCASKKGGPYEQYFGPGTRLTVT.

This chain joins TRBV5-1 and TRBJ2-1; 9 bases are shared with TRBD2. Germline CDR1 reads SGHRS; CDR2 reads YFSETQ. Losses at the gene ends were 4 bases for V and 2 bases for J; bases not matched to a gene: 4. This CDR3 spans 15 amino acids. The CDR3: CASSPLAGTYNEQFF. The DNA of the CDR3 is TGCGCCAGCAGCCCCCTAGCGGGGACCTACAATGAGCAGTTCTTC.

The chain employs TRBV4-3 and TRBJ2-3; D call uncertain. V was trimmed by 0 bases and J by 1 base, leaving 14 bases between them. CDR3 length: 17 residues. Germline loops: CDR1 LGHNA, CDR2 YSLEER. This chain's CDR3 is CASSQDGPRAGTDTQYF. The CDR3 nucleotides are TGCGCCAGCAGCCAAGACGGGCCTAGAGCCGGCACAGATACGCAGTATTTT.

The J gene is TRBJ1-5, the V gene TRBV19; 7 bases agree with TRBD1. Germline V gene data show CDR1 as LNHDA and CDR2 as SQIVND (reference sequence). This CDR3 is 13 amino acids long. The trim removed 2 bases at V and 8 bases at J, leaving 3 bases unmatched. The CDR3 here is CASSITGEEPQHF. CDR3 nucleotides: TGTGCCAGTAGTATAACAGGGGAGGAGCCCCAGCATTTT.

V and J are TRBV10-2 and TRBJ2-4; D unresolved. Between the trimmed V and J ends, which lost 8 bases and 4 bases, there was a span of 24 bases. The CDR3 runs to 17 residues. Germline V gene lookup returns CDR1 WSHSY and CDR2 SAAADI. CDR3 DNA: TGCGCCAGCGCCCGACTGTCTGAGCCGTCTGGGAAAAACATTCAGTACTTC. Translated: CASARLSEPSGKNIQYF.

The count of this clone is one. The chain joins TRBV14 to TRBJ1-2; TRBD1 aligns across 10 bases. V shed 1 base, J shed 3 bases, and the junction held 5 bases outside the gene matches. The V gene's germline CDR1 is SGHDN and CDR2 FVKESK. The CDR3 runs to 16 residues. As DNA, the CDR3 is TGTGCCAGCAGCCAAGTCCGGACAGGGGGATACTATGGCTACACCTTC. Translating gives CASSQVRTGGYYGYTF. The variable domain in full, completed from reference TRBV14 and TRBJ1-2, reads EAGVTQFPSHSVIEKGQTVTLRCDPISGHDNLYWYRRVMGKEIKFLLHFVKESKQDESGMPNNRFLAERTGGTYSTLKVQPAELEDSGVYFCASSQVRTGGYYGYTFGSGTRLTVV.